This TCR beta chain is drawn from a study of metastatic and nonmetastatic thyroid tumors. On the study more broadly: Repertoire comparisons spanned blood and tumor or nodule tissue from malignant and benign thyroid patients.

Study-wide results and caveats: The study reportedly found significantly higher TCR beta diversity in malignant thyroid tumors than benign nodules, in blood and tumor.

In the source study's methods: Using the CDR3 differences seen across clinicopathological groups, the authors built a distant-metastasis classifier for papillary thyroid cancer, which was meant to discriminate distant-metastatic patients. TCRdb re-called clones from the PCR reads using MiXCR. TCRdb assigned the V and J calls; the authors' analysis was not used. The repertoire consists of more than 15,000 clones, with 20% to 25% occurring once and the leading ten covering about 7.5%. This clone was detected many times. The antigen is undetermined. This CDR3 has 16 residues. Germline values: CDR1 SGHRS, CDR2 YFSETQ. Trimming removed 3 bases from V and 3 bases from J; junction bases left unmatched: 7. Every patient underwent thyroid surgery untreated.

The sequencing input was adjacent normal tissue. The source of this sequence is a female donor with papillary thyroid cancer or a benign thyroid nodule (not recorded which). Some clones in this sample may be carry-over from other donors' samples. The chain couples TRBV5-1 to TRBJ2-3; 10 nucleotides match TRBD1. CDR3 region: CASSSGDRGLTDTQYF. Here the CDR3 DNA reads TGCGCCAGCAGCTCGGGCGACAGGGGGCTAACAGATACGCAGTATTTT.